The 6 T cell receptor beta chains listed next were all sequenced from one sample in a study of T cell clonality in common variable immunodeficiency. TCRdb keeps only in-frame clones here, not all; method: immunoSEQ multiplex PCR. This sample comprises tens of thousands of clones, none seen once only. The sequenced sample consisted of peripheral blood mononuclear cells. These receptors were collected from a person aged 18 to 70 in good health.

This clone was counted ten times or more. The CDR3 extends 3 residues past the end of the read, so its final part is completed from the germline J gene. The gene calls are TRBV5-1 and TRBJ1-6; 10 bases map to TRBD1. The ends lost 5 bases at V and 8 bases at J; junction bases unmatched: 10. Germline values: CDR1 SGHRS, CDR2 YFSETQ. The CDR3 is made up of 16 amino acids. This chain's CDR3 is CASREAPGQGYSPLHF. The sequenced CDR3 bases are TGCGCCAGCAGGGAAGCACCGGGACAGGGGTATTCACCC.

In its sample, this clone was seen many times. The read terminates 3 residues ahead of where the CDR3 ends, so the germline J gene completes it. This chain uses TRBV12-3 or TRBV12-4 with TRBJ2-1, with 10 nucleotides matching TRBD2. The J segment lost 0 bases and the V segment lost 3 bases, leaving 5 bases of the junction unmatched. The CDR3 extends over 17 amino acids. The CDR3 is CASSFSGGTSSYNEQFF. The covered CDR3 bases are TGTGCCAGCAGTTTTAGCGGGGGGACGAGCTCCTACAATGAG.

This clone was counted at least ten times. It may be a read error: a sequence one base away is much more abundant. The read gets to within 3 residues of the CDR3 end, and the germline J gene fills in the rest. The chain links TRBV9 to TRBJ2-5, with 9 bases identical to TRBD1. The germline CDR1 and CDR2 sequences are SGDLS and YYNGEE. J gave up 4 bases and V 3 bases, and 4 bases lay outside the gene matches. The CDR3 extends over 14 amino acids. CDR3 residues: CASSAGTGRETQYF. Incomplete CDR3 DNA: TGTGCCAGCAGCGCCGGGACAGGGCGAGAGACC.

This clone has ten or more counts. This CDR3 reads CASSLAQGRDGYTF. The covered CDR3 bases are TGCGCCAGCAGCTTGGCACAGGGGCGCGACGGC. J is TRBJ1-2 and V is TRBV5-1; 7 bases fit TRBD1. The CDR3 goes on 3 residues after the read ends, and that part is filled in from the germline J gene. From germline, CDR1 is SGHRS and CDR2 YFSETQ. The CDR3 loop spans 14 amino acids.

The table lists this clone with many counts. The sequenced fragment ends 3 residues before the CDR3 boundary, so the rest is inferred from the germline J gene. The chain couples TRBV28 to TRBJ2-6; D ambiguous. Germline V gene sequence: CDR1 MDHEN, CDR2 SYDVKM. The CDR3 is made up of 13 amino acids. V lost 6 bases to trimming and J lost 4 bases, with 7 bases between them. The CDR3 loop reads CASSRPGANVLTF. The DNA read from the CDR3 is TGTGCCAGCAGCCGTCCCGGGGCCAACGTC. The full variable domain, rest sourced from reference TRBV28 and TRBJ2-6, is DVKVTQSSRYLVKRTGEKVFLECVQDMDHENMFWYRQDPGLGLRLIYFSYDVKMKEKGDIPEGYSVSREKKERFSLILESASTNQTSMYLCASSRPGANVLTFGAGSRLTVL.

Ten or more counts support this clone. With the read ending 3 residues before the CDR3 end, the germline J gene is used to fill in that end. V usage is TRBV29-1 and J usage is TRBJ2-7; 7 bases line up with TRBD1. J was trimmed by 2 bases and V by 7 bases; bases with no gene match: 14. Germline V CDR1 and CDR2: SQVTM, ANQGSEA. This CDR3 has 15 residues. This CDR3 is CSATGTDTSPYEQYF. The CDR3 DNA, read in part, is TGCAGCGCCACCGGGACAGACACCTCTCCCTACGAG.